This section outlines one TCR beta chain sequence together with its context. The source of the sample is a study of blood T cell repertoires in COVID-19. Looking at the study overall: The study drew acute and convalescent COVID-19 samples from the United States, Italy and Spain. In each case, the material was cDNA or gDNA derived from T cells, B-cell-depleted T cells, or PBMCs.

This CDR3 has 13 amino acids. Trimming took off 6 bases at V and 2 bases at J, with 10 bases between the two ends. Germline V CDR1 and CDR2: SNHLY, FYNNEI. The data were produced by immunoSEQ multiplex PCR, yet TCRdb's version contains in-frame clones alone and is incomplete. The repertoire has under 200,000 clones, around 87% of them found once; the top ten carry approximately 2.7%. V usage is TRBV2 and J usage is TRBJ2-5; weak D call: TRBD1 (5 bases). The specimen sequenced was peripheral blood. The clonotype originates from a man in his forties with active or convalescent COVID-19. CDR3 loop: CASRPDSQETQYF. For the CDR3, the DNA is TGTGCCAGCAGGCCCGACAGTCAAGAGACCCAGTACTTC. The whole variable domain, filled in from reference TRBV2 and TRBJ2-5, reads EPEVTQTPSHQVTQMGQEVILRCVPISNHLYFYWYRQILGQKVEFLVSFYNNEISEKSEIFDDQFSVERPDGSNFTLKIRSTKLEDSAMYFCASRPDSQETQYFGPGTRLLVL.